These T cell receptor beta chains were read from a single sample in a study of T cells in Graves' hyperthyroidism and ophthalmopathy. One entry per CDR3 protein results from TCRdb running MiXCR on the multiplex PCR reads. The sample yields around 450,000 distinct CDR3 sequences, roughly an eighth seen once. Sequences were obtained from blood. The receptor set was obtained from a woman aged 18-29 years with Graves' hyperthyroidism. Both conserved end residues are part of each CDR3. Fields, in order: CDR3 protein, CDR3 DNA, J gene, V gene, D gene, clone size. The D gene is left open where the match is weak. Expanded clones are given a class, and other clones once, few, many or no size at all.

CDR3 protein: CAWSPDRNTEAFF
CDR3 DNA: TGTGCCTGGAGTCCCGACAGGAACACTGAAGCTTTCTTT
J gene: TRBJ1-1
V gene: TRBV30
D gene: .
clone size: many

CDR3 protein: CASSAASPLAGISHEQFF
CDR3 DNA: TGTGCCAGCAGTGCCGCCTCACCACTAGCGGGAATTTCGCATGAGCAGTTCTTC
J gene: TRBJ2-1
V gene: TRBV2
D gene: TRBD2
clone size: many

CDR3 protein: CASSLEAASYNEQFF
CDR3 DNA: TGTGCCAGCAGCTTAGAAGCGGCCTCCTACAATGAGCAGTTCTTC
J gene: TRBJ2-1
V gene: TRBV7-9
D gene: .
clone size: many

CDR3 protein: CSARDRQAGEQFF
CDR3 DNA: TGCAGTGCTAGAGATAGACAGGCGGGAGAGCAGTTCTTC
J gene: TRBJ2-1
V gene: TRBV20-1
D gene: .
clone size: many

CDR3 protein: CASSLRGARSYNSPLHF
CDR3 DNA: TGTGCCAGCAGCCTACGTGGGGCTCGCTCCTATAATTCACCCCTCCACTTT
J gene: TRBJ1-6
V gene: TRBV11-2
D gene: .
clone size: .

CDR3 protein: CASSVVGGDKPYEQYF
CDR3 DNA: TGTGCCAGCAGCGTAGTGGGTGGGGACAAGCCCTACGAGCAGTACTTC
J gene: TRBJ2-7
V gene: TRBV7-2
D gene: .
clone size: many

CDR3 protein: CASSQGGQGSGYTF
CDR3 DNA: TGTGCCAGCAGCCAAGGGGGACAGGGCTCTGGCTACACCTTC
J gene: TRBJ1-2
V gene: TRBV3-1
D gene: TRBD1
clone size: many

CDR3 protein: CSVQMGSYNSPLHF
CDR3 DNA: TGCAGCGTCCAAATGGGGTCCTATAATTCACCCCTCCACTTT
J gene: TRBJ1-6
V gene: TRBV29-1
D gene: .
clone size: .

CDR3 protein: CASSETVAYEQYF
CDR3 DNA: TGTGCCAGTAGTGAGACAGTGGCCTACGAGCAGTACTTC
J gene: TRBJ2-7
V gene: TRBV19
D gene: .
clone size: .

CDR3 protein: CASSPPGGKNTEAFF
CDR3 DNA: TGTGCCAGCTCACCACCGGGGGGGAAGAACACTGAAGCTTTCTTT
J gene: TRBJ1-1
V gene: TRBV18
D gene: .
clone size: few

CDR3 protein: CASSYTPSTGERGGYTF
CDR3 DNA: TGTGCCAGCAGTTACACGCCCTCGACAGGGGAGAGAGGGGGCTACACCTTC
J gene: TRBJ1-2
V gene: TRBV12-3/TRBV12-4
D gene: TRBD1
clone size: many

CDR3 protein: CASSLEQGLLSETQYF
CDR3 DNA: TGTGCCAGCAGTTTAGAGCAGGGATTATTGTCGGAGACCCAGTACTTC
J gene: TRBJ2-5
V gene: TRBV28
D gene: .
clone size: many

CDR3 protein: CASSIGTYEQYF
CDR3 DNA: TGTGCCAGCAGTATCGGGACCTACGAGCAGTACTTC
J gene: TRBJ2-7
V gene: TRBV28
D gene: .
clone size: many

CDR3 protein: CASSLGRRGTDTQYF
CDR3 DNA: TGTGCCAGCAGTCTCGGAAGGAGGGGCACAGATACGCAGTATTTT
J gene: TRBJ2-3
V gene: TRBV27
D gene: .
clone size: many

CDR3 protein: CASSLDYMGYGYTF
CDR3 DNA: TGTGCCAGCAGCTTGGACTATATGGGCTATGGCTACACCTTC
J gene: TRBJ1-2
V gene: TRBV6-1
D gene: .
clone size: many

CDR3 protein: CASSSNTVSGAYNEQFF
CDR3 DNA: TGTGCCAGCAGTTCTAATACCGTTAGCGGAGCTTACAATGAGCAGTTCTTC
J gene: TRBJ2-1
V gene: TRBV14
D gene: .
clone size: many

CDR3 protein: CASTSGLGDEQFF
CDR3 DNA: TGTGCCAGCACATCGGGACTAGGCGATGAGCAGTTCTTC
J gene: TRBJ2-1
V gene: TRBV25-1
D gene: TRBD2
clone size: .

CDR3 protein: CASAYDLPGNTIYF
CDR3 DNA: TGTGCCAGCGCTTATGACCTCCCTGGAAACACCATATATTTT
J gene: TRBJ1-3
V gene: TRBV2
D gene: .
clone size: many

CDR3 protein: CASSLVTSGYNEQFF
CDR3 DNA: TGTGCCAGCAGCTTGGTTACTAGCGGGTACAATGAGCAGTTCTTC
J gene: TRBJ2-1
V gene: TRBV5-4
D gene: TRBD2
clone size: few

CDR3 protein: CSASEAGGGIRGKLFF
CDR3 DNA: TGCAGTGCTAGTGAGGCAGGGGGCGGTATACGGGGAAAACTGTTTTTT
J gene: TRBJ1-4
V gene: TRBV20-1
D gene: TRBD1
clone size: many

CDR3 protein: CASSATGEGYGYTF
CDR3 DNA: TGTGCCAGCAGTGCGACTGGAGAGGGCTATGGCTACACCTTC
J gene: TRBJ1-2
V gene: TRBV6-1
D gene: .
clone size: many

CDR3 protein: CASSSFLPGLPTDQPQHF
CDR3 DNA: TGTGCCAGCAGTTCGTTCCTACCGGGACTGCCCACCGATCAGCCCCAGCATTTT
J gene: TRBJ1-5
V gene: TRBV12-3/TRBV12-4
D gene: .
clone size: many

CDR3 protein: CAWSPRVQGILYEQYF
CDR3 DNA: TGTGCCTGGAGTCCCCGGGTTCAGGGCATACTTTACGAGCAGTACTTC
J gene: TRBJ2-7
V gene: TRBV30
D gene: .
clone size: few

CDR3 protein: CASSLTGQGDYGYTF
CDR3 DNA: TGTGCCAGCAGCTTAACGGGACAGGGGGACTATGGCTACACCTTC
J gene: TRBJ1-2
V gene: TRBV7-3
D gene: TRBD1
clone size: many

CDR3 protein: CASSQSEGGPAYEQYF
CDR3 DNA: TGTGCCAGCAGCCAAAGCGAGGGGGGACCGGCCTACGAGCAGTACTTC
J gene: TRBJ2-7
V gene: TRBV3-1
D gene: .
clone size: many

CDR3 protein: CASSLEATGVGNEQFF
CDR3 DNA: TGCGCCAGCAGCTTGGAAGCGACAGGGGTCGGAAATGAGCAGTTCTTC
J gene: TRBJ2-1
V gene: TRBV5-1
D gene: TRBD1
clone size: many

CDR3 protein: CASSLRDSMNTEAFF
CDR3 DNA: TGTGCCAGCAGCTTAAGGGACAGCATGAACACTGAAGCTTTCTTT
J gene: TRBJ1-1
V gene: TRBV7-8
D gene: TRBD1
clone size: many

CDR3 protein: CASSPGTGWAGELFF
CDR3 DNA: TGCGCCAGCAGCCCGGGGACAGGGTGGGCCGGGGAGCTGTTTTTT
J gene: TRBJ2-2
V gene: TRBV4-3
D gene: TRBD1
clone size: .

CDR3 protein: CASSEMSGSVNEQFF
CDR3 DNA: TGTGCCAGCAGTGAAATGAGCGGGAGTGTCAATGAGCAGTTCTTC
J gene: TRBJ2-1
V gene: TRBV6-4
D gene: TRBD2
clone size: .

CDR3 protein: CASSYSIGGARTNEKLFF
CDR3 DNA: TGTGCCAGCAGTTACTCGATTGGGGGGGCTAGGACCAATGAAAAACTGTTTTTT
J gene: TRBJ1-4
V gene: TRBV6-6
D gene: .
clone size: few

CDR3 protein: CAWSVGPSRVLIQPQHF
CDR3 DNA: TGTGCCTGGAGTGTAGGCCCAAGCAGGGTATTGATTCAGCCCCAGCATTTT
J gene: TRBJ1-5
V gene: TRBV30
D gene: .
clone size: once

CDR3 protein: CASSRTGGGNTEAFF
CDR3 DNA: TGTGCCAGCAGCCGGACAGGGGGCGGGAACACTGAAGCTTTCTTT
J gene: TRBJ1-1
V gene: TRBV3-1
D gene: TRBD1
clone size: many

CDR3 protein: CSVEGLRLNTEAFF
CDR3 DNA: TGCAGCGTTGAAGGGTTACGGCTGAACACTGAAGCTTTCTTT
J gene: TRBJ1-1
V gene: TRBV29-1
D gene: .
clone size: many

CDR3 protein: CASSLVGTSGRSEQFF
CDR3 DNA: TGTGCCAGCAGCTTAGTAGGGACTAGCGGGAGAAGCGAGCAGTTCTTC
J gene: TRBJ2-1
V gene: TRBV7-2
D gene: TRBD2
clone size: many

CDR3 protein: CASSSRTGEDTQYF
CDR3 DNA: TGTGCCAGCAGCTCGAGGACAGGAGAAGATACGCAGTATTTT
J gene: TRBJ2-3
V gene: TRBV7-9
D gene: TRBD1
clone size: few

CDR3 protein: CASGKDRLNTEAFF
CDR3 DNA: TGTGCCAGCGGTAAAGACAGATTGAACACTGAAGCTTTCTTT
J gene: TRBJ1-1
V gene: TRBV6-1
D gene: .
clone size: .

CDR3 protein: CASSTSRDREYEQYF
CDR3 DNA: TGTGCCAGCAGTACATCCCGGGACCGAGAATACGAGCAGTACTTC
J gene: TRBJ2-7
V gene: TRBV6-2/TRBV6-3
D gene: .
clone size: many

CDR3 protein: CSVRIFGNTEAFF
CDR3 DNA: TGCAGCGTCAGGATTTTTGGGAACACTGAAGCTTTCTTT
J gene: TRBJ1-1
V gene: TRBV29-1
D gene: .
clone size: .

CDR3 protein: CASSSEGWELFF
CDR3 DNA: TGTGCCAGCAGCTCCGAGGGTTGGGAGCTGTTTTTT
J gene: TRBJ2-2
V gene: TRBV7-2
D gene: .
clone size: .

CDR3 protein: CASSPIGTSGGSSYNEQFF
CDR3 DNA: TGTGCCAGCAGCCCGATTGGGACTAGCGGGGGAAGCTCCTACAATGAGCAGTTCTTC
J gene: TRBJ2-1
V gene: TRBV7-6
D gene: TRBD2
clone size: many

CDR3 protein: CASSLDGGSGVETQYF
CDR3 DNA: TGTGCCAGCAGCTTGGACGGCGGGAGTGGTGTAGAGACCCAGTACTTC
J gene: TRBJ2-5
V gene: TRBV5-4
D gene: TRBD2
clone size: .

CDR3 protein: CASTPKLAGEVTGELFF
CDR3 DNA: TGCGCCAGCACCCCGAAACTAGCGGGAGAGGTCACCGGGGAGCTGTTTTTT
J gene: TRBJ2-2
V gene: TRBV10-2
D gene: TRBD2
clone size: many

CDR3 protein: CAIKARGYDSPLHF
CDR3 DNA: TGTGCCATCAAAGCGCGGGGGTATGATTCACCCCTCCACTTT
J gene: TRBJ1-6
V gene: TRBV10-3
D gene: .
clone size: many

CDR3 protein: CASSSGLTRELFF
CDR3 DNA: TGTGCCAGCAGCTCGGGACTGACCAGGGAGCTGTTTTTT
J gene: TRBJ2-2
V gene: TRBV12-3/TRBV12-4
D gene: .
clone size: many